The subject of this entry is one T cell receptor (beta chain). The data belong to a study of blood T cell repertoires in COVID-19. For the study at large: Spain, Italy and the United States supplied samples that represented acute and convalescent COVID-19. From T cells, B-cell-depleted T cells, or PBMCs came the material, which was cDNA or gDNA.

Methods used by the authors: It was from reference gene primer amplification that nucleated cell counts were estimated. Libraries were prepared by immunoSEQ multiplex PCR; TCRdb keeps only in-frame clonotypes and omits some of them. V and J calls and clone size are as listed in that table; D and trimming were resolved from the DNA. The table records about 230,000 clones, approximately 82% of them present only once. Trimming took off 3 bases at V and 2 bases at J, with 12 bases between the two ends. The CDR3 has 15 amino acids. Germline V gene lookup returns CDR1 SGHDT and CDR2 YYEEEE. This rearrangement joins TRBV5-6 to TRBJ2-4; TRBD2 might be the D (7 bases). The sequenced material came from peripheral blood. The origin of this receptor is a man aged 40-50 years who had recovered from COVID-19. CDR3 nucleotides: TGTGCCAGCAGCTCGCGGGGGACACCCAAAAACATTCAGTACTTC. Translation: CASSSRGTPKNIQYF.